This T cell receptor beta chain is from a study of T cells after yellow fever vaccination. Trimming stripped 2 bases from V and 4 bases from J, with 14 bases between. This CDR3 has 15 residues. The germline V gene encodes CDR1 LGHNA and CDR2 YSLEER. A single record per CDR3 protein comes from TCRdb applying MiXCR to the 5' RACE reads. Of about 68,000 distinct CDR3 sequences listed, approximately 7% are singletons. This clonotype has a handful of counts. This clonotype originated in a man between 18 and 29 years old who received the YFV17D yellow fever vaccine. V is TRBV4-3 and J is TRBJ1-2; weak D call: TRBD1 (5 bases). Sequencing used CD8+ T cells sorted from PBMCs, obtained about 41 days after the first yellow fever vaccination. CDR3 nucleotide sequence: TGCGCCAGCAGCCAACTTGGCAGGGCCGCCTATGGCTACACCTTC. Translating gives CASSQLGRAAYGYTF.